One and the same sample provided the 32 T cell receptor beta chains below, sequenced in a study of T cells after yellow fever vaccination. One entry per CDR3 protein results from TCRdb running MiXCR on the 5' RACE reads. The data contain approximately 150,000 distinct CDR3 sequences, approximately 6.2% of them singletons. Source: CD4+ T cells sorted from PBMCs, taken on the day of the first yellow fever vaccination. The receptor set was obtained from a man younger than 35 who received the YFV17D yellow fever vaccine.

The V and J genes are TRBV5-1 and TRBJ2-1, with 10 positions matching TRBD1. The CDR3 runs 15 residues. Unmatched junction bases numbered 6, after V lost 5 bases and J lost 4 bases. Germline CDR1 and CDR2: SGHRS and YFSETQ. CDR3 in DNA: TGCGCCAGCAGGTCCGGGACAGGGGCTTACAATGAGCAGTTCTTC. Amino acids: CASRSGTGAYNEQFF. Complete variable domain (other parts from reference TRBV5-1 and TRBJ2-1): KAGVTQTPRYLIKTRGQQVTLSCSPISGHRSVSWYQQTPGQGLQFLFEYFSETQRNKGNFPGRFSGRQFSNSRSEMNVSTLELGDSALYLCASRSGTGAYNEQFFGPGTRLTVL.

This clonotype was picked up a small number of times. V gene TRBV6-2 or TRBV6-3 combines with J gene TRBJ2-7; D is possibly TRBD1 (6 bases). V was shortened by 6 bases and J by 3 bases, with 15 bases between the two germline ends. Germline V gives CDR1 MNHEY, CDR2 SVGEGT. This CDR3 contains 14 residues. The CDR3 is CASSKGDGIYEQYF. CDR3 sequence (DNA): TGTGCCAGCAGCAAGGGGGACGGGATCTACGAGCAGTACTTC.

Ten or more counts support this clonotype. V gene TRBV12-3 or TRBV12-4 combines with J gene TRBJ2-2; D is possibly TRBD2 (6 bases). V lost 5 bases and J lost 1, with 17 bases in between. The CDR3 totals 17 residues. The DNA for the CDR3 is TGTGCCAGCAGTGCCCTGAGACTAGAGGAGAACACCGGGGAGCTGTTTTTT. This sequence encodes CASSALRLEENTGELFF.

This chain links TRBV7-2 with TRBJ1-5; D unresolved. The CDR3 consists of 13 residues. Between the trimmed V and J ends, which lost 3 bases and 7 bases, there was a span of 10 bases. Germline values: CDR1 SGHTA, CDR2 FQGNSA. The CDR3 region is CASSFDPQQPQHF. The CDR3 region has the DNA TGTGCCAGCAGCTTCGACCCCCAACAGCCCCAGCATTTT.

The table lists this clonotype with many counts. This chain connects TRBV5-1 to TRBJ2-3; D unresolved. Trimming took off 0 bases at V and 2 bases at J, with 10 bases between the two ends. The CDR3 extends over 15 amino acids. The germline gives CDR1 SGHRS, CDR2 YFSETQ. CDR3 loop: CASSLVGIPTDTQYF. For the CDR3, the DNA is TGCGCCAGCAGCTTGGTAGGGATTCCCACAGATACGCAGTATTTT.

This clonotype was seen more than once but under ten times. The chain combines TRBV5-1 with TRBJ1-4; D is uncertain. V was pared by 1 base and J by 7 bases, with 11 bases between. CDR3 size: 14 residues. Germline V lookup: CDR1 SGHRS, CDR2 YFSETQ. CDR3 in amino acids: CASSLRGDTEKLFF. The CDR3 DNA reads TGCGCCAGCAGCTTGCGGGGAGACACTGAAAAACTGTTTTTT.

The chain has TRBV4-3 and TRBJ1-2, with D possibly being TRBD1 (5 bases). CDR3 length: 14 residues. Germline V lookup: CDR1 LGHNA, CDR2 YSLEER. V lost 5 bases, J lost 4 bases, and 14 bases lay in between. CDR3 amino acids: CASSDNTGLYGYTF. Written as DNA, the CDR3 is TGCGCCAGCAGCGATAACACAGGCCTCTATGGCTACACCTTC.

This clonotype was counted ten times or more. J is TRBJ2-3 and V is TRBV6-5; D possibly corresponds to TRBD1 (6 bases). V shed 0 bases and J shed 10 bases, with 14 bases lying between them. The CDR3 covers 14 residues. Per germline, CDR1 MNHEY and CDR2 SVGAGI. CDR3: CASSYSKGTHAQYF. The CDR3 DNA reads TGTGCCAGCAGTTACTCGAAGGGGACACACGCGCAGTATTTT.

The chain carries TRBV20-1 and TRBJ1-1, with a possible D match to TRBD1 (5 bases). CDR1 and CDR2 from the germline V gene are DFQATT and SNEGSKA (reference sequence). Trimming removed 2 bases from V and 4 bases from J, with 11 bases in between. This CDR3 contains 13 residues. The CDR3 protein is CSARQGFGTEAFF. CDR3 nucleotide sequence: TGCAGTGCTAGACAGGGTTTTGGCACTGAAGCTTTCTTT.

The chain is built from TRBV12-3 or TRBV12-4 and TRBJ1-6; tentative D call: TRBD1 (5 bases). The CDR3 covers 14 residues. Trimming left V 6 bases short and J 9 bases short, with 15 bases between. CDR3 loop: CASSPDYGGSPLHF. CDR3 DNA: TGTGCCAGCAGCCCGGACTATGGGGGTTCACCCCTCCACTTT.

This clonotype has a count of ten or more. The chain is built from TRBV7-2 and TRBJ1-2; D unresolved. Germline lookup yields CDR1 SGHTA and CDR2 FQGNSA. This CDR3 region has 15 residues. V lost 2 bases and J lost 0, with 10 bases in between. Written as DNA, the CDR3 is TGTGCCAGCAGCTTACATGGGCGTCCTAACTATGGCTACACCTTC. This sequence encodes CASSLHGRPNYGYTF.

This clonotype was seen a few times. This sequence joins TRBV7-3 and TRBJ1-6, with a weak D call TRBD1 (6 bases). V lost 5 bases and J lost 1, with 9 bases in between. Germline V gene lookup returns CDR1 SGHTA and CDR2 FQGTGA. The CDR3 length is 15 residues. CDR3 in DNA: TGTGCCAGCAGCGCACAGGGATCCTATAATTCACCCCTCCACTTT. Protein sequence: CASSAQGSYNSPLHF.

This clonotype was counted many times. The CDR3 region is CASSSHTTGEETQYF. In DNA form, the CDR3 reads TGTGCCAGCAGTTCGCACACTACAGGGGAAGAGACCCAGTACTTC. The V call is TRBV6-5, the J call TRBJ2-5; TRBD1 aligns across 7 bases. Trimming took 4 bases from V and 3 from J; bases not matched to a gene: 8. The CDR3 contains 15 residues. Germline V gene data show CDR1 as MNHEY and CDR2 as SVGAGI.

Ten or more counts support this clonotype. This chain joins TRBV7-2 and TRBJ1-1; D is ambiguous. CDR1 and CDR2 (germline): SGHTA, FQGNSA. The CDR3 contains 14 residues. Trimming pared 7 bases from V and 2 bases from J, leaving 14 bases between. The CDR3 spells CASILGGSNTEAFF. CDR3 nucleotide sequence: TGTGCCAGCATCCTCGGCGGGAGCAACACTGAAGCTTTCTTT.

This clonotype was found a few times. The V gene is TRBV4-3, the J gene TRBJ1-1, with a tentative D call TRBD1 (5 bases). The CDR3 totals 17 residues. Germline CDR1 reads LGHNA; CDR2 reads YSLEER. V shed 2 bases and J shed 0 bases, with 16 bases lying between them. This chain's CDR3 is CASSQPSRGKLNTEAFF. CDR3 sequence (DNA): TGCGCCAGCAGCCAACCTTCAAGGGGAAAACTGAACACTGAAGCTTTCTTT.

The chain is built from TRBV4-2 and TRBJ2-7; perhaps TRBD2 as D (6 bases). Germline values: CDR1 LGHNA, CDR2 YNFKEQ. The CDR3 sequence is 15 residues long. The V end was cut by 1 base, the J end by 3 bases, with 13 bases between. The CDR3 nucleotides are TGTGCCAGCAGCCAAGGTTCTGCGGGGCTCTACGAGCAGTACGTC. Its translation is CASSQGSAGLYEQYV.

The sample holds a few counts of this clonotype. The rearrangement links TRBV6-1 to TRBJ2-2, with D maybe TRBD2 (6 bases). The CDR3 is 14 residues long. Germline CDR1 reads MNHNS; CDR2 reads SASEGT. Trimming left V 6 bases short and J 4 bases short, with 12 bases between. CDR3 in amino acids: CASSQRLVTGELFF. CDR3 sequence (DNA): TGTGCCAGCAGCCAGCGACTAGTCACCGGGGAGCTGTTTTTT.

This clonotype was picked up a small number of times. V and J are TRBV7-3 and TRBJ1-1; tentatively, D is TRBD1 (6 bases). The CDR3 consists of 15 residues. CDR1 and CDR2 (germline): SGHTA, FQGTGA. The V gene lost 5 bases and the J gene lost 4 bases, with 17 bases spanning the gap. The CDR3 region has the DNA TGTGCCAGCAGCGAAGTAAAGTCGGGGGCCACTGAAGCTTTCTTT. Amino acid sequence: CASSEVKSGATEAFF.

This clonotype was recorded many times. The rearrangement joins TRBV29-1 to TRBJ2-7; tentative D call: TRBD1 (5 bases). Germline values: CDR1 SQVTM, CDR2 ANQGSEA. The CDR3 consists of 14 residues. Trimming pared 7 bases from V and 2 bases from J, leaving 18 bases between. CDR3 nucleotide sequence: TGCAGCGGGCTCCGACAGCTAGTTCCCTACGAGCAGTACGTC. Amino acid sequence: CSGLRQLVPYEQYV.

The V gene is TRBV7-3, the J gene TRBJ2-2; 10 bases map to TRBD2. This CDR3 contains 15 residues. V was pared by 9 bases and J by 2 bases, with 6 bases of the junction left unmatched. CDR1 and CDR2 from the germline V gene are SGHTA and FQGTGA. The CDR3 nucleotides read TGTGCCAGTTCAGCGGGGGGGTACAACACCGGGGAGCTGTTTTTT. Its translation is CASSAGGYNTGELFF.

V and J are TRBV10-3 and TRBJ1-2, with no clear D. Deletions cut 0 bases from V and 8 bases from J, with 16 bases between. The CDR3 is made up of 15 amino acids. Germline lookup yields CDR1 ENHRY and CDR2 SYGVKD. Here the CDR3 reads CAISESGGPEGGYTF. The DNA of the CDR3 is TGTGCCATCAGTGAGTCGGGAGGCCCGGAGGGAGGCTACACCTTC.

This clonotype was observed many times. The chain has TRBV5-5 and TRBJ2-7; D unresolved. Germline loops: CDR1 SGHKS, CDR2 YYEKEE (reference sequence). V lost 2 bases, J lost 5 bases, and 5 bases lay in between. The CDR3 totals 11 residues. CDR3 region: CASSFRDEQYV. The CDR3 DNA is TGTGCCAGCAGCTTTCGGGACGAGCAGTACGTC.

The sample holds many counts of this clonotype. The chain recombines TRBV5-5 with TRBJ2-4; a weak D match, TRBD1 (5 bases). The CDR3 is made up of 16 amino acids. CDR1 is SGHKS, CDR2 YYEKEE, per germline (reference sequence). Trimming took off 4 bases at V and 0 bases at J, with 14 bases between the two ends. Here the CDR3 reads CASSPRVLLAKNIQYF. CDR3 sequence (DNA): TGTGCCAGCAGCCCCAGGGTCTTACTAGCCAAAAACATTCAGTACTTC.

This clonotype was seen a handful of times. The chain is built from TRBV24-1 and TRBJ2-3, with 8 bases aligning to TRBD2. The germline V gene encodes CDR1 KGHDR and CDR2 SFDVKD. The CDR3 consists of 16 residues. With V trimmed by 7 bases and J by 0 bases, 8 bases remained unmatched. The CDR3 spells CATSDTGGESTDTQYF. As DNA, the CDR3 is TGTGCCACCAGCGACACGGGGGGGGAGAGCACAGATACGCAGTATTTT.

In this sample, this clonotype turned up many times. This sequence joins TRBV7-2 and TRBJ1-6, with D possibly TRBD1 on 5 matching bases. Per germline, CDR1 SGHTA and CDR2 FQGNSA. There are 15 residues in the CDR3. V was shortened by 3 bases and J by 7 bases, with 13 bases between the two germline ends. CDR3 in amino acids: CASSLFDAGNSPLHF. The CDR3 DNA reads TGTGCCAGCAGCTTGTTCGACGCAGGGAATTCACCCCTCCACTTT.

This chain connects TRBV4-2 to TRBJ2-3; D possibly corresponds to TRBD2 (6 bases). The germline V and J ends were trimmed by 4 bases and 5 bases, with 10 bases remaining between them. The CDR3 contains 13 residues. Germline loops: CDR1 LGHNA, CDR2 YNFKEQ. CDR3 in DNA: TGTGCCAGCAGCCGGACTAAGCAAGATACGCAGTATTTT. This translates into CASSRTKQDTQYF.

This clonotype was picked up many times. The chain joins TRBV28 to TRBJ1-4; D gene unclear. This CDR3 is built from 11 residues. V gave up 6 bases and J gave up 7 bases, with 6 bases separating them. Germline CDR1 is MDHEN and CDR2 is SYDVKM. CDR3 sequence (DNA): TGTGCCAGCAGCGACCCTGAAAAACTGTTTTTT. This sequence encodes CASSDPEKLFF.

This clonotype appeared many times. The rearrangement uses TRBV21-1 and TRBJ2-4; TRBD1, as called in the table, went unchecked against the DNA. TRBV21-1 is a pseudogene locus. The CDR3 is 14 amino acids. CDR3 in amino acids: CASPLGGDKNIQYF. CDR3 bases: TGTGCCAGCCCCCTGGGGGGAGATAAAAACATTCAGTACTTC.

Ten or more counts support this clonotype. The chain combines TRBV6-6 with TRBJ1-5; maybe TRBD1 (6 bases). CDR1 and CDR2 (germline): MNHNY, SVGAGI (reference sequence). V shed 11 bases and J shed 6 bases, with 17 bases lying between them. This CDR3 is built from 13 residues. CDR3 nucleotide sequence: TGTGCCGCCAATAGGGGGTCGGGTCAGCCCCAGCATTTT. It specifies CAANRGSGQPQHF.

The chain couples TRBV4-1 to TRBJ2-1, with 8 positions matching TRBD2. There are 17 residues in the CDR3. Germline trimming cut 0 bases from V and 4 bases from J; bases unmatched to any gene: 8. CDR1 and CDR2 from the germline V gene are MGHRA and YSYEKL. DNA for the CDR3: TGCGCCAGCAGCCAAGAAATTCGCGGGGGGTTGTACAATGAGCAGTTCTTC. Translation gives CASSQEIRGGLYNEQFF.

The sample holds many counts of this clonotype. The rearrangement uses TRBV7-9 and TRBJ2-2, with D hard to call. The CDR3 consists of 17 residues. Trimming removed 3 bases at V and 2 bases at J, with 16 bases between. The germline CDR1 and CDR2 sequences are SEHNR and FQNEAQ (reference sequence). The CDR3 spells CASSLIIGMGNTGELFF. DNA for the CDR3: TGTGCCAGCAGCTTGATCATCGGTATGGGAAACACCGGGGAGCTGTTTTTT.

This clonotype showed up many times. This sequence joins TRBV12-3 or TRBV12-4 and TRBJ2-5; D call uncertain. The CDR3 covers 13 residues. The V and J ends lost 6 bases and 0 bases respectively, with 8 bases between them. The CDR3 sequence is CASRARNQETQYF. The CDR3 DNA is TGTGCCAGCAGGGCCAGAAACCAAGAGACCCAGTACTTC.